This record concerns one T cell receptor (beta chain) sequence. Its antigen is unidentified. The data belong to a study of Ad26.COV2.S vaccination and SARS-CoV-2 variants. Overall study: Participants got Ad26.COV2.S intramuscularly, once or twice 56 days apart.

Treatment of the sample: about 20 received Ad26.COV2.S at low or high dose, single or two shots; about 5 received placebo; per-sample allocation not given. Day 63 after the first injection of vaccine or placebo was the sampling time. Looked up from germline, CDR1 is SNHLY and CDR2 is FYNNEI. V gave up 3 bases and J gave up 6 bases, with 5 bases separating them. CDR3 size: 11 residues. Study-wide findings and caveats: Vaccine and placebo recipients had similar non-spike TCR breadth. The TCR breadth and depth analyses may have produced an underestimate of total T cell responses.

The data were produced by immunoSEQ multiplex PCR, yet TCRdb's version contains in-frame clones alone and is incomplete. The sample has hundreds of thousands of clones, roughly 89% seen once. The source of this sequence is a person between 18 and 65 years old who received the Ad26.COV2.S COVID-19 vaccine or a placebo. Here the sequenced sample was peripheral blood, taken in a trial of Ad26.COV2.S vaccine versus placebo. This chain joins TRBV2 and TRBJ1-2, with no clear D. CDR3 coding DNA: TGTGCCAGCAGTGATCGGGATGGCTACACCTTC. This sequence encodes CASSDRDGYTF.